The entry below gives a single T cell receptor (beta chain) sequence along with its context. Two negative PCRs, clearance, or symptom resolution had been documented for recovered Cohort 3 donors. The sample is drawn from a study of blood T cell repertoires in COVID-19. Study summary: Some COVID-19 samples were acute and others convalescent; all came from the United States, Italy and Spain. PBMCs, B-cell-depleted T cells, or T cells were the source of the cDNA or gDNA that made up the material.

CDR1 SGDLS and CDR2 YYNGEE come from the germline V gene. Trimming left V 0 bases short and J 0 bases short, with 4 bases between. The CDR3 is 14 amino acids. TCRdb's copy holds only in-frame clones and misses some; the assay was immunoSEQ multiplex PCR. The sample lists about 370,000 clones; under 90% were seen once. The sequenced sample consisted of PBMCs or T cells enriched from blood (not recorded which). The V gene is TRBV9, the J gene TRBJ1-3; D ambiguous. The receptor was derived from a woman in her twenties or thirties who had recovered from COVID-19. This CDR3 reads CASSVAFSGNTIYF. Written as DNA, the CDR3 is TGTGCCAGCAGCGTAGCCTTCTCTGGAAACACCATATATTTT.